The sequence of this TCR beta chain was determined in a study of T cells in Graves' hyperthyroidism and ophthalmopathy. General study findings and limits: The majority of expanded thyroid clonotypes above 0.001 also appeared in blood.

Many counts were recorded for this clonotype. Its antigen is unidentified. The patients, who ranged from 18 to 65 in age, presented with newly diagnosed hyperthyroidism lasting under 2 months. The study left out patients who had uncontrolled infection, other autoimmune disease, pregnancy or lactation. Extraction of PBMCs used roughly 9.6 ml of fresh peripheral blood. Trimming removed 8 bases from V and 2 bases from J, with 10 bases in between. The CDR3 is made up of 13 amino acids. The investigators amplified TCR beta CDR3 regions from RNA transcripts. HTBI primers drove first-round RT-PCR of the TCR CDR3. TCRdb itself ran the multiplex PCR reads through MiXCR, one entry per CDR3 protein. The sample lists around 300,000 distinct CDR3 sequences, approximately 15% occurring once.

This TCR came from a young woman with Graves' hyperthyroidism. The V call is TRBV12-3 or TRBV12-4, the J call TRBJ1-5, with D uncertain. The sequencing input was blood. The CDR3 loop is CASGWAGNQPQHF. The CDR3 DNA reads as TGTGCCAGCGGGTGGGCCGGCAATCAGCCCCAGCATTTT.